Sequencing of this T cell receptor (beta chain) was carried out in a study of cytomegalovirus exposure and HLA in healthy donors. Primers included in the PCR were 60 Vbeta and 13 Jbeta primers. Clones were read by immunoSEQ multiplex PCR, and TCRdb kept only the in-frame ones, dropping some. The sample shows around 70,000 clones, approximately 80% of them seen only once. The source of this sequence is a human donor in good health. The sample taken for sequencing was PBMCs.

The CDR3 region has the DNA TGTGCCAGCAGCTCCCCGACAGCTAATTCACCCCTCCACTTT. Its protein product is CASSSPTANSPLHF. J is TRBJ1-6 and V is TRBV5-6; maybe TRBD1 (5 bases). Looked up from germline, CDR1 is SGHDT and CDR2 is YYEEEE. This CDR3 has 14 residues. The ends were cut back, 3 bases at V and 6 bases at J, with 10 bases in the middle.